Below are 21 T cell receptor beta chains sequenced from a single sample in a study of response to subunit inactivated influenza vaccine. MiXCR, applied by TCRdb to the RT-PCR reads, yields one record per CDR3 protein. The repertoire consists of 450,000 to 600,000 distinct CDR3 sequences, with 7.6% occurring once and the leading ten covering about an eighth. Sequenced here: PBMCs from blood, sampled less than 30 months after vaccination. The source of these receptors is a man aged 50 to 69 who received an inactivated influenza vaccine.

This clonotype was counted between two and nine times. The J gene is TRBJ2-1, the V gene TRBV19, with 8 bases that match TRBD2. CDR1 and CDR2 (germline): LNHDA, SQIVND (reference sequence). The CDR3 is 15 residues long. V gave up 3 bases and J gave up 8 bases; unmatched junction bases: 9. CDR3 coding DNA: TGTGCCAGTAGTATGGATTGGGGAGCGGGGGATGAGCAGTTCTTC. Its translation is CASSMDWGAGDEQFF.

The rearrangement uses TRBV6-2 or TRBV6-3 and TRBJ2-1; TRBD2 matches 7 bases. The V gene end was trimmed by 10 bases and the J gene end by 3 bases; junction bases not matched to a gene: 6. This CDR3 contains 13 residues. Germline V lookup: CDR1 MNHEY, CDR2 SVGEGT. CDR3 DNA: TGTGCCACGGCGGGCGGGGGCTACAATGAGCAGTTCTTC. Protein: CATAGGGYNEQFF.

A few counts support this clonotype. The chain uses TRBV7-2 and TRBJ2-1; 8 bases are a match to TRBD2. The CDR3 runs 17 residues. The V and J ends lost 1 base and 0 bases, in that order; junction bases with no gene match: 5. The germline gives CDR1 SGHTA, CDR2 FQGNSA. CDR3 bases: TGTGCCAGCAGCTTAGTAGGCGGGAGGAGCTCCTACAATGAGCAGTTCTTC. Protein product: CASSLVGGRSSYNEQFF.

This chain uses TRBV14 with TRBJ1-2; D not resolved. V lost 2 bases and J 3 bases, leaving 10 bases between the germline ends. Germline V lookup: CDR1 SGHDN, CDR2 FVKESK. There are 14 residues in the CDR3. CDR3 coding DNA: TGTGCCAGCAGCCAATTGGGCAGAGACTATGGCTACACCTTC. It specifies CASSQLGRDYGYTF.

V and J are TRBV5-1 and TRBJ2-3; 13 bases map to TRBD2. Germline V CDR1 and CDR2: SGHRS, YFSETQ. J lost 0 bases, V lost 4 bases, and 2 bases had no gene match. The CDR3 loop spans 16 amino acids. CDR3 sequence: CASSVGLAGSTDTQYF. CDR3 nucleotide sequence: TGCGCCAGCAGCGTGGGACTAGCGGGAAGCACAGATACGCAGTATTTT.

This clonotype was recorded a few times. The rearrangement joins TRBV6-2 or TRBV6-3 to TRBJ1-5, with TRBD1 as a possible D gene (5 bases). Trimming pared 2 bases from V and 8 bases from J, leaving 13 bases between. Looked up from germline, CDR1 is MNHEY and CDR2 is SVGEGT. The CDR3 has 14 residues. CDR3 region: CASSYGSSREPQHF. The CDR3 bases are TGTGCCAGCAGTTACGGATCCTCCAGGGAGCCCCAGCATTTT.

This clonotype has a handful of counts. The V and J genes are TRBV6-2 or TRBV6-3 and TRBJ2-2; the D is unclear. The length of the CDR3 is 13 residues. The germline V and J ends were trimmed by 0 bases and 6 bases, with 5 bases remaining between them. Germline values: CDR1 MNHEY, CDR2 SVGEGT. The CDR3: CASSYSDAGELFF. The CDR3 coding sequence is TGTGCCAGCAGTTACTCGGACGCCGGGGAGCTGTTTTTT.

The V gene is TRBV12-3 or TRBV12-4, the J gene TRBJ1-3; D not resolved. V dropped 5 bases and J dropped 8 bases, with 13 bases sitting between them. The CDR3 loop spans 13 amino acids. CDR3 nucleotide sequence: TGTGCCAGCAGTATCCCACCCGGGGACACCATATATTTT. Translating gives CASSIPPGDTIYF.

This clonotype has just a few counts. This sequence joins TRBV11-2 and TRBJ2-1; perhaps TRBD2 as D (7 bases). V was clipped by 1 base and J by 10 bases, with 17 bases between them. CDR3 size: 15 residues. From germline, CDR1 is SGHAT and CDR2 FQNNGV. The CDR3 loop reads CASSLVFGEGGEQFF. The CDR3 nucleotides are TGTGCCAGCAGCTTAGTATTTGGGGAGGGGGGGGAGCAGTTCTTC.

Many counts were recorded for this clonotype. V is TRBV7-9 and J is TRBJ2-1, with D perhaps TRBD1 (5 bases). The CDR3 is 12 amino acids. The germline V gene encodes CDR1 SEHNR and CDR2 FQNEAQ (reference sequence). With 4 bases removed from V and 9 bases from J, the gap between germline ends came to 10 bases. As DNA, the CDR3 is TGTGCCAGCAGCTCCAGGGATAGTGAGCAGTTCTTC. Amino acids: CASSSRDSEQFF.

The chain recombines TRBV29-1 with TRBJ2-1; D perhaps matches TRBD1 (5 bases). The CDR3 spans 15 residues. Germline assignment: CDR1 SQVTM and CDR2 ANQGSEA. Between the trimmed V and J ends, which lost 8 bases and 0 bases, there was a span of 17 bases. CDR3 nucleotides: TGCAGCTTTGGTGGACACATAAGCTCCTACAATGAGCAGTTCTTC. Translating gives CSFGGHISSYNEQFF.

This clonotype was seen a handful of times. This rearrangement joins TRBV10-2 to TRBJ1-4, with TRBD1 as a possible D gene (5 bases). The CDR3 consists of 14 residues. V was trimmed by 2 bases and J by 4 bases, leaving 8 bases between them. In germline, CDR1 is WSHSY, CDR2 SAAADI. The CDR3 nucleotides are TGCGCCAGCAGTGAGCAGGGAAATAATGAAAAACTGTTTTTT. This sequence encodes CASSEQGNNEKLFF.

The chain employs TRBV20-1 and TRBJ2-7, with D uncertain. Germline V gives CDR1 DFQATT, CDR2 SNEGSKA (reference sequence). This CDR3 is built from 14 residues. The germline V and J ends were trimmed by 3 bases and 0 bases, with 12 bases remaining between them. The CDR3 nucleotides read TGCAGTGCTAGCAAGCAGGCTTTCTCCTACGAGCAGTACTTC. It codes for CSASKQAFSYEQYF.

A few counts support this clonotype. The chain links TRBV9 to TRBJ2-7, with 8 bases aligning to TRBD1. The V segment lost 3 bases and the J segment 3 bases; nucleotides outside the gene matches: 5. Germline V lookup: CDR1 SGDLS, CDR2 YYNGEE. The CDR3 covers 14 residues. DNA for the CDR3: TGTGCCAGCAGCGAGACAGGGGCCGACTACGAGCAGTACTTC. Translated: CASSETGADYEQYF.

The table lists this clonotype with many counts. The chain has TRBV29-1 and TRBJ2-7; either TRBD1 or TRBD2 may fit D (5 bases each). The germline V and J ends were trimmed by 6 bases and 4 bases, with 16 bases remaining between them. There are 13 residues in the CDR3. The V gene's germline CDR1 is SQVTM and CDR2 ANQGSEA. CDR3 region: CSVRERGEYEQYF. CDR3 coding DNA: TGCAGCGTACGGGAAAGGGGCGAGTACGAGCAGTACTTC.

This clonotype has ten or more counts. J is TRBJ2-2 and V is TRBV27; 8 bases fit TRBD1. The germline V gene encodes CDR1 MNHEY and CDR2 SMNVEV (reference sequence). This CDR3 is built from 15 residues. J was trimmed by 6 bases and V by 6 bases; bases with no gene match: 9. This chain's CDR3 is CASRAGGMTAGELFF. The DNA for the CDR3 is TGTGCCAGCAGAGCAGGGGGCATGACGGCCGGGGAGCTGTTTTTT.

This clonotype has ten or more counts. The chain couples TRBV13 to TRBJ1-1; D is possibly TRBD1 (5 bases). The V gene lost 1 base and the J gene lost 3 bases, with 6 bases spanning the gap. The germline V gene has CDR1 PRHDT and CDR2 FYEKMQ (reference sequence). This CDR3 has 13 amino acids. CDR3: CASSLEGDTEAFF. For the CDR3, the DNA is TGTGCCAGCAGCTTAGAAGGGGACACTGAAGCTTTCTTT.

The gene calls are TRBV3-1 and TRBJ1-1; D is perhaps TRBD1 (6 bases). The CDR3 contains 16 residues. Germline V gives CDR1 LGHDT, CDR2 YNNKEL (reference sequence). V was trimmed by 1 base and J by 11 bases, leaving 23 bases between them. The CDR3 sequence: CASSQVLGGDLKGAFF. CDR3 DNA: TGTGCCAGCAGCCAAGTGTTAGGGGGGGATTTGAAGGGGGCTTTCTTT.

V and J are TRBV28 and TRBJ2-7, with 10 bases matching TRBD1. CDR1 is MDHEN, CDR2 SYDVKM, per germline. Trimming took 5 bases from V and 7 from J; bases not matched to a gene: 11. This CDR3 is built from 15 residues. The CDR3 nucleotides are TGTGCCAGCAGTACCAGACAGGGGGCGGTGGGGGAGCAGTACTTC. It yields the protein CASSTRQGAVGEQYF. The whole variable domain, remainder taken from reference TRBV28 and TRBJ2-7, is DVKVTQSSRYLVKRTGEKVFLECVQDMDHENMFWYRQDPGLGLRLIYFSYDVKMKEKGDIPEGYSVSREKKERFSLILESASTNQTSMYLCASSTRQGAVGEQYFGPGTRLTVT.

V and J are TRBV7-2 and TRBJ2-7, with TRBD2 matching over 7 bases. Germline CDR1 SGHTA, CDR2 FQGNSA. Trimming removed 5 bases from V and 2 bases from J; junction bases left unmatched: 6. The CDR3 extends over 14 amino acids. The chain's CDR3 is CASSPSGIAYEQYF. As DNA, the CDR3 is TGTGCCAGCAGCCCGAGCGGGATCGCCTACGAGCAGTACTTC.

In this sample, this clonotype turned up a few times. The genes are TRBV28 and TRBJ1-1; D is unclear. Germline CDR1 and CDR2: MDHEN and SYDVKM. Trimming cost V 2 bases and J 2 bases, with 9 bases left between them. The CDR3 has 14 amino acids. CDR3: CASSLRVFNTEAFF. The DNA of the CDR3 is TGTGCCAGCAGTTTAAGAGTGTTTAACACTGAAGCTTTCTTT.